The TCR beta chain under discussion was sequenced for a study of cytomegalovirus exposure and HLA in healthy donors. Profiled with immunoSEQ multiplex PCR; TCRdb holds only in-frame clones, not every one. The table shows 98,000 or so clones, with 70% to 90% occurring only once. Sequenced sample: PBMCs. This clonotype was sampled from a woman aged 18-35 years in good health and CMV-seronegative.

This chain's CDR3 is CASSGDGTGYNQPQHF. The CDR3 DNA sequence: TGTGCCAGCAGTGGGGACGGGACAGGGTACAATCAGCCCCAGCATTTT. The V and J genes are TRBV6-6 and TRBJ1-5, with 9 bases matching TRBD1. CDR1 MNHNY and CDR2 SVGAGI come from the germline V gene (reference sequence). V shed 5 bases, J shed 3 bases, and the junction held 8 bases outside the gene matches. CDR3 size: 16 residues.